A selection of T cell receptor beta chains follows, all from one sample in a study of blood T cell repertoires in COVID-19. This table comes from immunoSEQ multiplex PCR, and its TCRdb copy is limited to in-frame clones, with some not included. The table has roughly 300,000 clones, 65% to 90% seen once. Sequenced: peripheral blood. These receptors originate from a woman between 55 and 75 years old with active or convalescent COVID-19. The CDR3 runs from the conserved cysteine through the conserved F or W. A D gene is named only where the DNA matches it firmly. The listing skips clone size in some rows; elsewhere it reads once, few, many or a size class.

abundance	d_gene	v_gene	j_gene	CDR3nt	CDR3aa
.	TRBD1	TRBV19	TRBJ1-6	TGTGCCAGTAGTCACAGGGGCGGTAATTCACCCCTCCACTTT	CASSHRGGNSPLHF
.	TRBD2	TRBV5-1	TRBJ2-5	TGCGCCAGCAGCTTTAGCGGGGGGGCGGGAAACCAAGAGACCCAGTACTTC	CASSFSGGAGNQETQYF
once	.	TRBV7-2	TRBJ2-3	TGTGCCAGCAGCCTCCGGGACTTCCCATTCACAGATACGCAGTATTTT	CASSLRDFPFTDTQYF
.	TRBD1	TRBV27	TRBJ2-3	TGTGCCAGCAGTGCTGGGGGACAGGGGGCCGCAGATACGCAGTATTTT	CASSAGGQGAADTQYF
once	TRBD1	TRBV7-3	TRBJ2-2	TGTGCCAGCAGTTCTGGACAGGGGGCCCCCGGGGAGCTGTTTTTT	CASSSGQGAPGELFF
.	.	TRBV7-9	TRBJ2-5	TGTGCCAGCAGCTTAATAGAGGAGACCCAGTACTTC	CASSLIEETQYF
.	.	TRBV6-6	TRBJ1-2	TGTGCCAGCAGTTACCGGGATACTAACTATGGCTACACCTTC	CASSYRDTNYGYTF
.	.	TRBV20-1	TRBJ1-1	TGCAGTGCTAGTAGGGGCCTTCTCGAGAAGGCTGAAGCTTTCTTT	CSASRGLLEKAEAFF
.	TRBD1	TRBV7-9	TRBJ1-1	TGTGCCAGCAGCTCTGCCGGACAGGACCCGAAGACTGAAGCTTTCTTT	CASSSAGQDPKTEAFF
.	.	TRBV19	TRBJ2-5	TGTGCCAGTAGTAACCGGGACACTCAGGAGACCCAGTACTTC	CASSNRDTQETQYF
once	.	TRBV9	TRBJ1-2	TGTGCCAGCAGCGTAGACGTGGACGGGGACTCGGGGGGCTACACCTTC	CASSVDVDGDSGGYTF
.	.	TRBV6-6	TRBJ1-1	TGTGCCAGCGGCCGTCGTGGAGGGAACACTGAAGCTTTCTTT	CASGRRGGNTEAFF